Following are 24 T cell receptor beta chains from one sample sequenced in a study of cytomegalovirus exposure and HLA in healthy donors. PCR was performed using 60 Vbeta and 13 Jbeta primers. The repertoire was sequenced with immunoSEQ multiplex PCR; TCRdb's copy has only in-frame clones and lacks some. The sample lists 140,000 to 150,000 clones, roughly 84% seen once, with around 2.5% in the top ten. Sequencing was performed on PBMCs. These receptors were collected from a boy aged 2 to 9 in good health and CMV-seronegative.

J is TRBJ1-2 and V is TRBV7-8; no clear D gene. CDR1 is SGHVS, CDR2 FQNEAQ, per germline. This CDR3 is built from 14 residues. The ends were cut back, 5 bases at V and 4 bases at J, with 14 bases in the middle. The CDR3: CASSLYTGSYGYTF. The CDR3 nucleotides read TGTGCCAGCAGCCTTTATACGGGGAGCTATGGCTACACCTTC.

The rearrangement links TRBV6-5 to TRBJ2-4; 7 nucleotides agree with TRBD1. The CDR3 totals 16 residues. J lost 1 base, V lost 0 bases, and 3 bases had no gene match. CDR1 is MNHEY and CDR2 is SVGAGI in the germline V gene. The CDR3 region has the DNA TGTGCCAGCAGTTACTCCAACAGGGGTGCCAAAAACATTCAGTACTTC. Residues: CASSYSNRGAKNIQYF.

The chain couples TRBV9 to TRBJ2-2, with 7 bases aligning to TRBD2. The CDR3 has 14 residues. CDR1 is SGDLS, CDR2 YYNGEE, per germline. J was trimmed by 5 bases and V by 2 bases; bases with no gene match: 3. CDR3 residues: CASSVGGWTGELFF. In DNA, the CDR3 is TGTGCCAGCAGCGTCGGGGGGTGGACCGGGGAGCTGTTTTTT. The variable domain in full, with the rest retrieved from reference TRBV9 and TRBJ2-2, is DSGVTQTPKHLITATGQRVTLRCSPRSGDLSVYWYQQSLDQGLQFLIQYYNGEERAKGNILERFSAQQFPDLHSELNLSSLELGDSALYFCASSVGGWTGELFFGEGSRLTVL.

This chain uses TRBV9 with TRBJ2-1, with a weak D call TRBD2 (6 bases). The CDR3 extends over 15 amino acids. V was trimmed by 4 bases and J by 4 bases, leaving 15 bases between them. Germline V lookup: CDR1 SGDLS, CDR2 YYNGEE. The CDR3 spells CASSPPPGDYNEQFF. CDR3 nucleotides: TGTGCCAGCAGCCCGCCCCCGGGGGATTACAATGAGCAGTTCTTC.

The chain carries TRBV30 and TRBJ1-2, with D tentatively TRBD1 (5 bases). V dropped 0 bases and J dropped 4 bases, with 6 bases sitting between them. Germline-derived CDR1 and CDR2 are GTSNPN and SVGIG (reference sequence). This CDR3 contains 12 residues. The CDR3 coding sequence is TGTGCCTGGAGTGTGGGGCCCTATGGCTACACCTTC. Residues: CAWSVGPYGYTF.

The chain employs TRBV27 and TRBJ2-1; D possibly corresponds to TRBD2 (5 bases). The CDR3 runs 11 residues. Germline V CDR1 and CDR2: MNHEY, SMNVEV (reference sequence). V lost 5 bases, J lost 10 bases, and 9 bases lay in between. In DNA form, the CDR3 reads TGTGCCAGCAGTCTAGGGAGCGAGCAGTTCTTC. It encodes CASSLGSEQFF.

The CDR3 DNA is TGTGCCAGCAGCCAACAAAGCGGGGGGTTAAACAATGAGCAGTTCTTC. Its translation: CASSQQSGGLNNEQFF. This chain links TRBV9 with TRBJ2-1; the match to TRBD2 covers 9 bases. Germline CDR1 is SGDLS and CDR2 is YYNGEE. CDR3 length: 16 residues. V dropped 4 bases and J dropped 5; count of bases not matched to a gene: 10. Combining the CDR3 with reference TRBV9 and TRBJ2-1 gives the whole variable domain DSGVTQTPKHLITATGQRVTLRCSPRSGDLSVYWYQQSLDQGLQFLIQYYNGEERAKGNILERFSAQQFPDLHSELNLSSLELGDSALYFCASSQQSGGLNNEQFFGPGTRLTVL.

This clone has more than one count but fewer than ten. The rearrangement uses TRBV25-1 and TRBJ2-1; tentatively, D is TRBD1 (6 bases). Germline-derived CDR1 and CDR2 are MGHDK and SYGVNS. The CDR3 extends over 15 amino acids. V lost 8 bases, J lost 0 bases, and 14 bases lay in between. The CDR3 DNA reads as TGTGCCAGCGGAGAAACAGGGAGCTCCTACAATGAGCAGTTCTTC. Amino acid sequence: CASGETGSSYNEQFF.

V usage is TRBV7-3 and J usage is TRBJ1-1; 7 bases fit TRBD1. CDR1 is SGHTA, CDR2 FQGTGA, per germline. V trimming: 0 bases; J trimming: 5 bases; junction bases outside the gene matches: 9. The CDR3 has 16 amino acids. CDR3 in amino acids: CASSLTSGGGITEAFF. CDR3 DNA sequence: TGTGCCAGCAGCTTAACGTCTGGAGGGGGCATTACTGAAGCTTTCTTT.

The chain combines TRBV9 with TRBJ2-2; D is perhaps TRBD2 (5 bases). Germline loops: CDR1 SGDLS, CDR2 YYNGEE. Between the trimmed V and J ends, which lost 4 bases and 7 bases, there was a span of 17 bases. The CDR3 has 15 amino acids. The chain's CDR3 is CASSPGGRLDGELFF. The CDR3 DNA reads TGTGCCAGCAGCCCAGGAGGCAGGCTCGACGGGGAGCTGTTTTTT.

The chain carries TRBV27 and TRBJ1-1, with D unclear. CDR1 and CDR2 from the germline V gene are MNHEY and SMNVEV (reference sequence). The CDR3 is made up of 14 amino acids. Trimming took off 2 bases at V and 8 bases at J, with 15 bases between the two ends. CDR3 DNA sequence: TGTGCCAGCAGTTTAATGGGCACCCTCGAAGAAGCTTTCTTT. It codes for CASSLMGTLEEAFF.

The genes are TRBV6-4 and TRBJ2-2, with a tentative D call TRBD1 (5 bases). The CDR3 sequence is 17 residues long. Germline V gene sequence: CDR1 MRHNA, CDR2 SNTAGT. With 2 bases removed from V and 0 bases from J, the gap between germline ends came to 13 bases. The CDR3 loop reads CASSDRKFRANTGELFF. The CDR3 DNA is TGTGCCAGCAGTGACCGGAAGTTCAGGGCGAACACCGGGGAGCTGTTTTTT.

The chain employs TRBV11-2 and TRBJ2-5; 11 nucleotides line up with TRBD2. This CDR3 has 14 residues. J lost 9 bases, V lost 5 bases, and 8 bases had no gene match. Germline assignment: CDR1 SGHAT and CDR2 FQNNGV. The CDR3 spells CASSDGTSGRAQYF. The CDR3 DNA is TGTGCCAGCAGCGACGGGACTAGCGGCAGGGCCCAGTACTTC.

This chain uses TRBV19 with TRBJ2-1; perhaps TRBD1 as D (5 bases). Per germline, CDR1 LNHDA and CDR2 SQIVND (reference sequence). CDR3 length: 14 amino acids. V lost 6 bases, J lost 8 bases, and 17 bases lay in between. The CDR3 protein is CASRLGSGFHEQFF. For the CDR3, the DNA is TGTGCCAGTAGACTTGGGTCAGGGTTTCATGAGCAGTTCTTC.

This chain links TRBV19 with TRBJ2-1; TRBD2 matches at 10 bases. CDR3 length: 16 residues. Looked up from germline, CDR1 is LNHDA and CDR2 is SQIVND (reference sequence). The junction had 8 bases not matched to a gene; V was cut back by 5 bases and J by 4 bases. CDR3 sequence: CASSEAGGPKYNEQFF. The CDR3 DNA follows: TGTGCCAGTAGTGAAGCGGGGGGGCCTAAATACAATGAGCAGTTCTTC.

The rearrangement joins TRBV5-4 to TRBJ2-3, with TRBD2 matching 13 bases. Trimming removed 2 bases from V and 2 bases from J; junction bases left unmatched: 5. The CDR3 is 17 residues long. Germline V CDR1 and CDR2: SGHNT, YYREEE (reference sequence). CDR3 sequence (DNA): TGTGCCAGCAGCTTACCTGGACTAGCGGGAGCCACAGATACGCAGTATTTT. Translation gives CASSLPGLAGATDTQYF.

This clone occurred once. The rearrangement links TRBV10-3 to TRBJ2-1, with 11 bases matching TRBD2. This CDR3 is 15 amino acids long. The germline V gene has CDR1 ENHRY and CDR2 SYGVKD. Trimming removed 6 bases from V and 5 bases from J; junction bases left unmatched: 6. The CDR3: CAISPSGGFNNEQFF. CDR3 coding DNA: TGTGCCATCAGCCCTAGCGGGGGGTTTAACAATGAGCAGTTCTTC.

The rearrangement uses TRBV7-3 and TRBJ2-2, with 10 bases aligning to TRBD1. This CDR3 has 16 amino acids. Germline-derived CDR1 and CDR2 are SGHTA and FQGTGA. V trimming: 0 bases; J trimming: 6 bases; junction bases outside the gene matches: 4. The CDR3 loop reads CASSLTRTGGPGELFF. The DNA of the CDR3 is TGTGCCAGCAGCTTAACCAGGACAGGGGGTCCCGGGGAGCTGTTTTTT.

In this sample, this clone turned up once. The genes are TRBV5-1 and TRBJ2-5; D is perhaps TRBD2 (6 bases). Germline lookup yields CDR1 SGHRS and CDR2 YFSETQ. The CDR3 totals 17 residues. The V and J ends lost 0 bases and 9 bases respectively, with 24 bases between them. The CDR3 bases are TGCGCCAGCAGCTTGGGAACAACCGGGACTTTTATAAAGGCCCAGTACTTC. Its protein product is CASSLGTTGTFIKAQYF.

CDR3 DNA: TGTGCCAGCAGTGCCTCAGGATCAGGACTAGCGTCTGTTCAGTATTTT. Its protein is CASSASGSGLASVQYF. V and J are TRBV25-1 and TRBJ2-3; 9 nucleotides agree with TRBD2. CDR1 MGHDK and CDR2 SYGVNS come from the germline V gene. There are 16 residues in the CDR3. The V gene end was trimmed by 4 bases and the J gene end by 12 bases; junction bases not matched to a gene: 17.

The chain couples TRBV7-3 to TRBJ2-3, with TRBD2 identical over 13 bases. This CDR3 spans 20 amino acids. Germline lookup yields CDR1 SGHTA and CDR2 FQGTGA. After removal of 4 bases from V and 2 bases from J, the junction contained 15 bases not matched to a gene. CDR3 sequence (DNA): TGTGCCAGCAGCTGCCTTGCTGAGGGACTAGCGGGAACGACCACAGATACGCAGTATTTT. This codes for CASSCLAEGLAGTTTDTQYF.

This chain uses TRBV6-4 with TRBJ1-4, with no clear D. The CDR3 has 15 residues. V lost 6 bases and J 2 bases, leaving 13 bases between the germline ends. Germline V gives CDR1 MRHNA, CDR2 SNTAGT. CDR3 sequence: CASRPGRQTNEKLFF. The CDR3 nucleotides read TGTGCCAGCAGACCAGGCCGGCAGACTAATGAAAAACTGTTTTTT.

The rearrangement uses TRBV28 and TRBJ1-5; TRBD1 is a possible D gene (5 bases). Germline CDR1 and CDR2: MDHEN and SYDVKM. There are 15 residues in the CDR3. The V end lost 6 bases, the J end lost 1 base, and 13 bases lay between the germline ends. CDR3 residues: CASSPLAGSNQPQHF. The CDR3 region has the DNA TGTGCCAGCAGCCCCCTCGCAGGGAGCAATCAGCCCCAGCATTTT. Full variable domain (outside the CDR3, taken from reference TRBV28 and TRBJ1-5): DVKVTQSSRYLVKRTGEKVFLECVQDMDHENMFWYRQDPGLGLRLIYFSYDVKMKEKGDIPEGYSVSREKKERFSLILESASTNQTSMYLCASSPLAGSNQPQHFGDGTRLSIL.

The rearrangement uses TRBV2 and TRBJ1-6, with D hard to call. Trimming shortened V by 5 bases and J by 14 bases, and 22 bases separated the two germline ends. Germline values: CDR1 SNHLY, CDR2 FYNNEI. The CDR3 has 15 residues. The CDR3 bases are TGTGCCAGCAGTAGTTACGCGGGTGGGGAAGAGACCCTCCACTTT. This gives the protein CASSSYAGGEETLHF.